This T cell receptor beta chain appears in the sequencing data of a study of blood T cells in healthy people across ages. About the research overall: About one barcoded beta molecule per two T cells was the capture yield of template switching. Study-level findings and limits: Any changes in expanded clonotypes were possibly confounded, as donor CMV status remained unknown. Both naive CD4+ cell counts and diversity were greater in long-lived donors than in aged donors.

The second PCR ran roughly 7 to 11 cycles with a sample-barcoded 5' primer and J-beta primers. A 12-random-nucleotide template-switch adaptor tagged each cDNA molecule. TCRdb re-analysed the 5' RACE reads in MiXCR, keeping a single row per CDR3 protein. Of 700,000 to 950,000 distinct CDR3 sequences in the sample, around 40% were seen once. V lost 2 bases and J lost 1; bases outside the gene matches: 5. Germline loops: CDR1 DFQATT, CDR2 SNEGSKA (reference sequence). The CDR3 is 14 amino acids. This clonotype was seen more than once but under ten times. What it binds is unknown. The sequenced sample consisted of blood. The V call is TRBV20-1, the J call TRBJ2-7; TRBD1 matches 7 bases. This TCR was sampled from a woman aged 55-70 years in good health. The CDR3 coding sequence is TGCAGTGCTAGAAGACAGGGTTCATCCTACGAGCAGTACTTC. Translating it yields CSARRQGSSYEQYF.